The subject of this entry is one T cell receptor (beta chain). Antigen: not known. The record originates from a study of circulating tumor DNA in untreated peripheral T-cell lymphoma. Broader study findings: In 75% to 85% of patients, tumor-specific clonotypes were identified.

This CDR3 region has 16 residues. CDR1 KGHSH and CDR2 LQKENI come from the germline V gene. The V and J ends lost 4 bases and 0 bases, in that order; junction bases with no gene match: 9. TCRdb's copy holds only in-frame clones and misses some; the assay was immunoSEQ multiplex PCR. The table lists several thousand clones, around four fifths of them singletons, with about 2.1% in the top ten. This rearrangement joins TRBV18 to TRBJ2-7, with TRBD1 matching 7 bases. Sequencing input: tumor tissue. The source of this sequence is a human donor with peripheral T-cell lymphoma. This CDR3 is CASSLPGTARSYEQYF. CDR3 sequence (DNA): TGTGCCAGCTCACTTCCCGGGACAGCGCGCTCCTACGAGCAGTACTTC.